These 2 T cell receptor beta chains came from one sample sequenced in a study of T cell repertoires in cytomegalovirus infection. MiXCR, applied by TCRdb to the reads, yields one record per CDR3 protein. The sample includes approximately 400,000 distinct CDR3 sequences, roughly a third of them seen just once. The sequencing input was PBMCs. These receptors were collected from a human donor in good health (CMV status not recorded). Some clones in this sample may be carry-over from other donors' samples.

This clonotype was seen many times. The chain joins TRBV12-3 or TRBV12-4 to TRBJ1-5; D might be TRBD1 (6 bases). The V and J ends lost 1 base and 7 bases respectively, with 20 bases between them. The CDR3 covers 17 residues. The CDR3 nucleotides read TGTGCCAGCAGTTTAGGCCCTCCCTTAGTAGGGGGACAGCCCCAGCATTTT. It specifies CASSLGPPLVGGQPQHF.

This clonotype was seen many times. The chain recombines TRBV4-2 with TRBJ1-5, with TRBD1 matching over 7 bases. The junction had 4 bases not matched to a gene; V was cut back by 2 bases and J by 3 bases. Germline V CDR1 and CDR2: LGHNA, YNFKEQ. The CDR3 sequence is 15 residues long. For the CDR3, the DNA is TGTGCCAGCAGCCAACAGGGGGGGATCAATCAGCCCCAGCATTTT. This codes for CASSQQGGINQPQHF.